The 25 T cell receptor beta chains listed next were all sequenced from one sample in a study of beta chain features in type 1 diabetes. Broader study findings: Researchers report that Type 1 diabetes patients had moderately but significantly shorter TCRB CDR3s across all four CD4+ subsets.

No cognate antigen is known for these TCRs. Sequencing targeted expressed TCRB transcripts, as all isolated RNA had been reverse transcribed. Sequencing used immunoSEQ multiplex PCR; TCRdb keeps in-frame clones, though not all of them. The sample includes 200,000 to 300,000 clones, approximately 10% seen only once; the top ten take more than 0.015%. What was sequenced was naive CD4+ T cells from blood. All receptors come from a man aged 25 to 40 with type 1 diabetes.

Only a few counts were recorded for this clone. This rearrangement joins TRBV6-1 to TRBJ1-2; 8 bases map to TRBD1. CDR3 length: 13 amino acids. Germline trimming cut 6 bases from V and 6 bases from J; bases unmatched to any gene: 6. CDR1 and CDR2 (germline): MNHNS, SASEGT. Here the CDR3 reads CASSIGQGHGYTF. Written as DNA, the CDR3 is TGTGCCAGCAGCATTGGACAGGGACATGGCTACACCTTC.

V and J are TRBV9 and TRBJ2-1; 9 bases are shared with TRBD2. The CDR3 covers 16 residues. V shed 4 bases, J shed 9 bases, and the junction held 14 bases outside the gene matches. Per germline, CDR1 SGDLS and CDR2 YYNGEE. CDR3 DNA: TGTGCCAGCAGCCCAGGGGTGCGGGGGGGTGAAGGTGAGCAGTTCTTC. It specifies CASSPGVRGGEGEQFF. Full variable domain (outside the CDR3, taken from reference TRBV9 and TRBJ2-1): DSGVTQTPKHLITATGQRVTLRCSPRSGDLSVYWYQQSLDQGLQFLIQYYNGEERAKGNILERFSAQQFPDLHSELNLSSLELGDSALYFCASSPGVRGGEGEQFFGPGTRLTVL.

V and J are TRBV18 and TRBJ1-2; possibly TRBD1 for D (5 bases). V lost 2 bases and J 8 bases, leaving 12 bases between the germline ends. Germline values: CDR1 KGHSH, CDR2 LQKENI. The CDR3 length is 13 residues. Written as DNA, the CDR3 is TGTGCCAGCTCACCAGCCGGGGGAGAGGGCTACACCTTC. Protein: CASSPAGGEGYTF.

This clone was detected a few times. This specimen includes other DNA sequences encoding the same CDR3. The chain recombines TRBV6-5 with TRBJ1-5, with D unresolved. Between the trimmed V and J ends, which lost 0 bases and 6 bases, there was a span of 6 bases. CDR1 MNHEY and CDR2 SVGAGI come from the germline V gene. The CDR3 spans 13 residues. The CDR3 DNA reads TGTGCCAGCAGTTACTCAACGGGTCAGCCCCAGCATTTT. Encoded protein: CASSYSTGQPQHF.

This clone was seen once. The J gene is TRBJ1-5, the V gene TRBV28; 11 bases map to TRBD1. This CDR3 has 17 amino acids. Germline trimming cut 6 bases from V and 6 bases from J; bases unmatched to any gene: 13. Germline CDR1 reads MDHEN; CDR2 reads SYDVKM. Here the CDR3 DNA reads TGTGCCAGCAGACTACCCGGGACAGGGGGGTCAGTTCAGCCCCAGCATTTT. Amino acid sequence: CASRLPGTGGSVQPQHF.

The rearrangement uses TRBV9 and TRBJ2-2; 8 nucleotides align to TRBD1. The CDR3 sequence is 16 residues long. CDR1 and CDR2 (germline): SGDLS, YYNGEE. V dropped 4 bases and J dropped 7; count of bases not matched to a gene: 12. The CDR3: CASSPRGQGKGGELFF. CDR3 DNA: TGTGCCAGCAGCCCCCGAGGACAGGGAAAAGGCGGGGAGCTGTTTTTT. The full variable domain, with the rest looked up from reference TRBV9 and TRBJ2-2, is DSGVTQTPKHLITATGQRVTLRCSPRSGDLSVYWYQQSLDQGLQFLIQYYNGEERAKGNILERFSAQQFPDLHSELNLSSLELGDSALYFCASSPRGQGKGGELFFGEGSRLTVL.

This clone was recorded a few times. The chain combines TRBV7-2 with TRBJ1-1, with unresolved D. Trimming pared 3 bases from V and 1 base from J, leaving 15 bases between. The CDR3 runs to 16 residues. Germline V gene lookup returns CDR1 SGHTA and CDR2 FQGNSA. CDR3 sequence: CASSFLAPWANTEAFF. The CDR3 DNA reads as TGTGCCAGCAGCTTTTTGGCCCCTTGGGCGAACACTGAAGCTTTCTTT.

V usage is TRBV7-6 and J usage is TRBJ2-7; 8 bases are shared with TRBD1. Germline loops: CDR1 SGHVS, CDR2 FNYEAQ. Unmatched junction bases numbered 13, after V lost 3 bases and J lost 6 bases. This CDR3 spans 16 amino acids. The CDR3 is CASSFGQGRGRFEQYF. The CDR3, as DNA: TGTGCCAGCAGCTTTGGACAGGGCCGGGGCCGTTTCGAGCAGTACTTC.

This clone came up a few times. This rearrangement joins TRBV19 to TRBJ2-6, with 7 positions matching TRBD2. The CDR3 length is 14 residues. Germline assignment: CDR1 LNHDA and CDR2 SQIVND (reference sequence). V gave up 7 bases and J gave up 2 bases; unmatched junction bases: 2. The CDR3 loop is CASKGGAGANVLTF. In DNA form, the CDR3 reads TGTGCCAGTAAGGGAGGGGCTGGGGCCAACGTCCTGACTTTC.

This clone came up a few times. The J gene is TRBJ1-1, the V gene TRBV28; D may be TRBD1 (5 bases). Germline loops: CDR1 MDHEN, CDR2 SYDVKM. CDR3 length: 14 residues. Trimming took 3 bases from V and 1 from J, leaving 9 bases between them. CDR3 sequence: CASSFSDRNTEAFF. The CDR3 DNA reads TGTGCCAGCAGTTTCTCTGACAGGAACACTGAAGCTTTCTTT.

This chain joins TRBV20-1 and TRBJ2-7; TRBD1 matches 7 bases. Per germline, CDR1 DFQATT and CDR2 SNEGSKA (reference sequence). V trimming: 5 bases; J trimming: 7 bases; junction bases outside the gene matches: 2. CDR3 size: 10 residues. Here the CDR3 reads CSAWTGEQYF. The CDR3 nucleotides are TGCAGTGCTTGGACAGGAGAGCAGTACTTC.

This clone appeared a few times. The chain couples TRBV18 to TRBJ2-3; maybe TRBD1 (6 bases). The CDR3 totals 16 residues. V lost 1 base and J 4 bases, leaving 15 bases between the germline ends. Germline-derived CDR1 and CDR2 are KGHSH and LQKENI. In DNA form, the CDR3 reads TGTGCCAGCTCACCACAGGGGGATCTCGACTCAGATACGCAGTATTTT. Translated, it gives CASSPQGDLDSDTQYF.

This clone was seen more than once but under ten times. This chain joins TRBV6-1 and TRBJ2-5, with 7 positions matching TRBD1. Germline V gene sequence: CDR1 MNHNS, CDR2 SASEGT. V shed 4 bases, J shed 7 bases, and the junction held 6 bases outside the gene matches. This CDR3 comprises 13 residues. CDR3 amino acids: CASSADRLGTQYF. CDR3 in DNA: TGTGCCAGCAGTGCGGACAGGTTGGGGACCCAGTACTTC.

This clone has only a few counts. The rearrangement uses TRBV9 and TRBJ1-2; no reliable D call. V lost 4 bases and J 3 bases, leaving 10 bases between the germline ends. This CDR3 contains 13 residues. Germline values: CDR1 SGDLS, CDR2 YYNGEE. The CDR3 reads CASSNRVHYGYTF. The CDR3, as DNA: TGTGCCAGCAGCAACAGAGTACACTATGGCTACACCTTC.

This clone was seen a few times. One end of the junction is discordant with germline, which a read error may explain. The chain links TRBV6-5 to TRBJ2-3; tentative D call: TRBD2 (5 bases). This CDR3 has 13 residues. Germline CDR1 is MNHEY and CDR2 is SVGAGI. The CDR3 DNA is TGTGCCATCAGTGAGGGTGGCACAGATACGCAGTATTTT. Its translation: CAISEGGTDTQYF.

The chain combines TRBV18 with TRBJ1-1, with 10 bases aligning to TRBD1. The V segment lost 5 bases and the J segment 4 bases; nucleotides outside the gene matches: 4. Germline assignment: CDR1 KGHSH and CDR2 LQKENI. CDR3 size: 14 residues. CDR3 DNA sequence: TGTGCCAGCTCAGCCGGGACAGGGGCCACTGAAGCTTTCTTT. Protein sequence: CASSAGTGATEAFF.

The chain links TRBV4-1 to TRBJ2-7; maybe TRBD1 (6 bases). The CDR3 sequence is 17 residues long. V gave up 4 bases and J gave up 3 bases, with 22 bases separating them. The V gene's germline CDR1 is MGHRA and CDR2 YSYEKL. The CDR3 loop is CASSPFPRGSGDYEQYF. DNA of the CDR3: TGCGCCAGCAGCCCCTTCCCTAGGGGGTCAGGGGACTACGAGCAGTACTTC.

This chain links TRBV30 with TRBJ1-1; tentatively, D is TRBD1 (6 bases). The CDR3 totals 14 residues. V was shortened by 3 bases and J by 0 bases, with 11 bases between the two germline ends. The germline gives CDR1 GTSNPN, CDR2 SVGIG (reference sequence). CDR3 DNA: TGTGCCTGGAGCCGCGGACAGTTGAACACTGAAGCTTTCTTT. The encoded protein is CAWSRGQLNTEAFF.

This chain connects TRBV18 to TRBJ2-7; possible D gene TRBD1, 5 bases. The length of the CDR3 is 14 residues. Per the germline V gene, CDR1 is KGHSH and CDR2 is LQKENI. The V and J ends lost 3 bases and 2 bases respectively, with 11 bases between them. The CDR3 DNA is TGTGCCAGCTCACCGCAGGGTCCCACCTACGAGCAGTACTTC. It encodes CASSPQGPTYEQYF. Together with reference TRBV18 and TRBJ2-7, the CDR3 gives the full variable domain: NAGVMQNPRHLVRRRGQEARLRCSPMKGHSHVYWYRQLPEEGLKFMVYLQKENIIDESGMPKERFSAEFPKEGPSILRIQQVVRGDSAAYFCASSPQGPTYEQYFGPGTRLTVT.

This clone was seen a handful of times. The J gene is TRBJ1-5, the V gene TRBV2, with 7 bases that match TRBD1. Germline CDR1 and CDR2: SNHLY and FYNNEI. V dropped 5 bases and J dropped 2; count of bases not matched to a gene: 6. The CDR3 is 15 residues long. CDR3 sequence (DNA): TGTGCCAGCAGTAGAGACAGGGAAGGCAATCAGCCCCAGCATTTT. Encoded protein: CASSRDREGNQPQHF.

CDR3 in DNA: TGTGCCAGCAGCTTGCACTCGGGGGGACCCAACTCCTACGAGCAGTACTTC. Its translation is CASSLHSGGPNSYEQYF. The gene calls are TRBV7-9 and TRBJ2-7; TRBD2 matches at 7 bases. The CDR3 length is 17 residues. The V and J ends lost 3 bases and 0 bases, in that order; junction bases with no gene match: 11. The V gene's germline CDR1 is SEHNR and CDR2 FQNEAQ (reference sequence).

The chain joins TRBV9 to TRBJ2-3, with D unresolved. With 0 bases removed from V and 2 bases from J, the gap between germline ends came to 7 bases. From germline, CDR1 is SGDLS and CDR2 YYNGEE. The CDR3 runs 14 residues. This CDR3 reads CASSVGAVTDTQYF. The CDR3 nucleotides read TGTGCCAGCAGCGTAGGGGCAGTCACAGATACGCAGTATTTT.

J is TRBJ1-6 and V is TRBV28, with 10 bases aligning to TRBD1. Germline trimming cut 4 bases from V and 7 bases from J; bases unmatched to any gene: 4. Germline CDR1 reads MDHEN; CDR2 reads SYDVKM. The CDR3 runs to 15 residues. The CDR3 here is CASSSPGQGNSPLHF. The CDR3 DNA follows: TGTGCCAGCAGTTCACCGGGACAGGGGAATTCACCCCTCCACTTT.

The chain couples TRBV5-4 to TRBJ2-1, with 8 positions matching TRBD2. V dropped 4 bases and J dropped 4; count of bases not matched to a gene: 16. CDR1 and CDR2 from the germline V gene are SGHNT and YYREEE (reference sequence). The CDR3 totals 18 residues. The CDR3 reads CASSGLGNSGENYNEQFF. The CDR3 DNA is TGTGCCAGCAGCGGGCTCGGGAATAGCGGGGAAAATTACAATGAGCAGTTCTTC.

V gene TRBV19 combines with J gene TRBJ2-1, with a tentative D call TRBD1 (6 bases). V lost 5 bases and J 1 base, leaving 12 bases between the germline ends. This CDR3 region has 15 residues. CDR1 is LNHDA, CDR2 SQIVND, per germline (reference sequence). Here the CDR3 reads CASSSRQGSYNEQFF. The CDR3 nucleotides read TGTGCCAGTAGTTCGAGGCAGGGGTCCTACAATGAGCAGTTCTTC.